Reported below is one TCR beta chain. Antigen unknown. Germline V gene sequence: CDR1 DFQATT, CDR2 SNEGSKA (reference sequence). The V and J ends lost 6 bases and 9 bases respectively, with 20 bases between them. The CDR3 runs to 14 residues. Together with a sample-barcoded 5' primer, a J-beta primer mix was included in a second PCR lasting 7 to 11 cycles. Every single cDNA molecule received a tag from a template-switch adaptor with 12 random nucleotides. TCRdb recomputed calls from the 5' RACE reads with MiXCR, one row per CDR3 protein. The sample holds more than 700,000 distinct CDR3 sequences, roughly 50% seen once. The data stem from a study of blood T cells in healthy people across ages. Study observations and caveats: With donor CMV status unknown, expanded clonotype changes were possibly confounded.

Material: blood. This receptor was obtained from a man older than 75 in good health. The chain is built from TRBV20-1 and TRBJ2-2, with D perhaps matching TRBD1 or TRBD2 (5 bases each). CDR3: CSASSNSGTRELFF. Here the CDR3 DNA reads TGCAGTGCATCGAGTAATTCAGGGACGCGGGAGCTGTTTTTT.